What follows are 9 T cell receptor beta chains derived from one specimen sequenced in a study of blood T cell repertoires in COVID-19. Method: immunoSEQ multiplex PCR; TCRdb's copy keeps in-frame clones and lacks some. The repertoire holds 200,000 to 300,000 clones, with approximately 90% as singletons. The sequencing sample was made of peripheral blood. The source is a man in his fifties or sixties who had recovered from COVID-19.

This chain joins TRBV19 and TRBJ1-5; tentatively, D is TRBD1 (5 bases). Germline CDR1 and CDR2: LNHDA and SQIVND (reference sequence). The V end lost 9 bases, the J end lost 7 bases, and 13 bases lay between the germline ends. The CDR3 consists of 12 residues. The CDR3 nucleotides read TGTGCCAGCTGGGGGGGGTGGCAGCCCCAGCATTTT. This codes for CASWGGWQPQHF.

The rearrangement links TRBV9 to TRBJ1-2; D possibly corresponds to TRBD1 (6 bases). CDR1 SGDLS and CDR2 YYNGEE come from the germline V gene. V was clipped by 4 bases and J by 8 bases, with 21 bases between them. The CDR3 is 15 residues long. This CDR3 reads CASSPLDAGASGYTF. The CDR3 region has the DNA TGTGCCAGCAGCCCCCTGGACGCAGGGGCGTCAGGCTACACCTTC.

The CDR3 bases are TGCGCCAGCAGCCATTCTAGCGGGGGATCCCAAGAGACCCAGTACTTC. This gives the protein CASSHSSGGSQETQYF. The V gene is TRBV4-1, the J gene TRBJ2-5; 10 positions agree with TRBD2. The CDR3 extends over 16 amino acids. From germline, CDR1 is MGHRA and CDR2 YSYEKL. Trimming cost V 3 bases and J 1 base; bases outside gene matches: 5.

V usage is TRBV7-9 and J usage is TRBJ2-2; 12 nucleotides line up with TRBD1. The CDR3 has 15 residues. The germline V gene has CDR1 SEHNR and CDR2 FQNEAQ (reference sequence). Trimming removed 3 bases from V and 7 bases from J; junction bases left unmatched: 3. The CDR3, as DNA: TGTGCCAGCAGCTTGGGACAGGGGGCCGGCGGGGAGCTGTTTTTT. Residues: CASSLGQGAGGELFF.

The genes are TRBV9 and TRBJ2-1, with 11 positions matching TRBD2. V gave up 4 bases and J gave up 8 bases; unmatched junction bases: 17. CDR3 length: 18 amino acids. Germline CDR1 SGDLS, CDR2 YYNGEE. CDR3 in DNA: TGTGCCAGCAGCTCCTCCCGGACTAGCGGGCGCGGGGGGGATGAGCAGTTCTTC. The encoded protein is CASSSSRTSGRGGDEQFF. The whole variable domain, filled in from reference TRBV9 and TRBJ2-1, reads DSGVTQTPKHLITATGQRVTLRCSPRSGDLSVYWYQQSLDQGLQFLIQYYNGEERAKGNILERFSAQQFPDLHSELNLSSLELGDSALYFCASSSSRTSGRGGDEQFFGPGTRLTVL.

V is TRBV6-5 and J is TRBJ1-2; no definite D call. This CDR3 spans 13 amino acids. Germline CDR1 is MNHEY and CDR2 is SVGAGI. Trimming cost V 2 bases and J 1 base, with 5 bases left between them. The CDR3 region is CASSYHNNYGYTF. CDR3 bases: TGTGCCAGCAGTTACCACAATAACTATGGCTACACCTTC.

This clone was counted a single time. The rearrangement uses TRBV13 and TRBJ2-7; 8 bases align to TRBD1. The germline gives CDR1 PRHDT, CDR2 FYEKMQ (reference sequence). J was trimmed by 4 bases and V by 5 bases; bases with no gene match: 7. The CDR3 is 14 amino acids. This CDR3 is CASSPGTGAYEQYF. DNA of the CDR3: TGTGCCAGCAGCCCCGGGACAGGAGCTTACGAGCAGTACTTC.

The genes are TRBV6-6 and TRBJ2-1; no clear D. The CDR3 consists of 11 residues. Germline V CDR1 and CDR2: MNHNY, SVGAGI (reference sequence). The ends were cut back, 0 bases at V and 9 bases at J, with 3 bases in the middle. CDR3: CASSYSSEQFF. The CDR3 coding sequence is TGTGCCAGCAGTTACTCGAGTGAGCAGTTCTTC.

This chain connects TRBV6-6 to TRBJ1-2; 11 positions agree with TRBD1. CDR1 and CDR2 from the germline V gene are MNHNY and SVGAGI (reference sequence). The CDR3 contains 15 residues. V lost 6 bases to trimming and J lost 6 bases; unmatched junction nucleotides: 9. The CDR3 is CASRVQGQGANGYTF. CDR3 in DNA: TGTGCCAGCAGAGTTCAAGGACAGGGGGCGAATGGCTACACCTTC.